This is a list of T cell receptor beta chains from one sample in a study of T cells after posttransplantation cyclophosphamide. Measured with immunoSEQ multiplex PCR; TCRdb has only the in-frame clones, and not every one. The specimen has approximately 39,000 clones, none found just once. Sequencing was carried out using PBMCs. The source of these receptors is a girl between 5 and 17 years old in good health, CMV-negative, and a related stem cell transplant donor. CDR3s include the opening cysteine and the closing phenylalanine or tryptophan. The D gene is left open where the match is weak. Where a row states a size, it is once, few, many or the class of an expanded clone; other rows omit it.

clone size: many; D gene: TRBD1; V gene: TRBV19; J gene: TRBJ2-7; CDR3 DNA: TGTGCCAGTAGTCCCGGGACAGGCTCCTACGAGCAGTACTTC; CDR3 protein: CASSPGTGSYEQYF
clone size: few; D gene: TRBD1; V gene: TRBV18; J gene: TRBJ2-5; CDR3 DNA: TGTGCCAGCTCACCTACGGATGACAGGGCAGAGACCCAGTACTTC; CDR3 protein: CASSPTDDRAETQYF
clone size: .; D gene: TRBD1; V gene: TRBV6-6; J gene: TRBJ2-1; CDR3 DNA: TGTGCCTGTCGACAGGGAGATGCCCGTGAGCAGTTCTTC; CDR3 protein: CACRQGDAREQFF
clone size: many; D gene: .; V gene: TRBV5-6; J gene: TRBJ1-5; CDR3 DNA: TGTGCCAGCAGCTTGGGTAACAATCAGCCCCAGCATTTT; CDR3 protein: CASSLGNNQPQHF
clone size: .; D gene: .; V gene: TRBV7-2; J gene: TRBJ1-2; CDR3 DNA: TGTGCCAGCAGCGCACAGGGCTATGGCTACACCTTC; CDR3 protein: CASSAQGYGYTF
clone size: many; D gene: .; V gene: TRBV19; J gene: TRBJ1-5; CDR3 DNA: TGTGCCAGTAGTACGATAGCGGGGGGTAATCAGCCCCAGCATTTT; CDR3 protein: CASSTIAGGNQPQHF
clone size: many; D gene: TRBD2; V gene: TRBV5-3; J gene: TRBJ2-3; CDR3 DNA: TGTGCCAGAAGCGCTCCAGCGGGGGGAAGTGCAGATACGCAGTATTTT; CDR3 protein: CARSAPAGGSADTQYF
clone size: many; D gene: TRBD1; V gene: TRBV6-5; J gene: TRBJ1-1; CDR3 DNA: TGTGCCAGCAGTTACTCCCAGGGGGGTATGAACACTGAAGCTTTCTTT; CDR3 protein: CASSYSQGGMNTEAFF
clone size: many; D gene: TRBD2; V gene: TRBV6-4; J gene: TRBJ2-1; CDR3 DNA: TGTGCCAGCAGTTATAGCGGGACTGGTATTCAAAAAAACTCCTACAATGAGCAGTTCTTC; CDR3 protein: CASSYSGTGIQKNSYNEQFF
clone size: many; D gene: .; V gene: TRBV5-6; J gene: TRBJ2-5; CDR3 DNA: TGTGCCAGCAGCTTGCGTTGGTCCGGGTTTGGCTTCTTACAAGAGACCCAGTACTTC; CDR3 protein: CASSLRWSGFGFLQETQYF
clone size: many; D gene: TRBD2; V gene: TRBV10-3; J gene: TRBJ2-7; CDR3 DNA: TGTGCCATCAGTCGAGGGCTAGCGGGAGTCTACGAGCAGTACTTC; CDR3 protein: CAISRGLAGVYEQYF
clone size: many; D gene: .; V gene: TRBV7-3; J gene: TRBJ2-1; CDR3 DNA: TGTGCCAGCAGCTTAAGAGTAGGGCAGGGAATTAGCAATGAGCAGTTCTTC; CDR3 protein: CASSLRVGQGISNEQFF
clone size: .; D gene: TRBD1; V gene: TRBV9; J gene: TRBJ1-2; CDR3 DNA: TGTGCCAGCAGCTCCCATGGACAGGGTTTAGCTGGCTACACCTTC; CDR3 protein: CASSSHGQGLAGYTF
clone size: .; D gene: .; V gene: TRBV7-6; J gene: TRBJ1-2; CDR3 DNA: TGTGCCAGCACCCCTGTGGCGGGGAAAGGCTATGGCTACACCTTC; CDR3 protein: CASTPVAGKGYGYTF
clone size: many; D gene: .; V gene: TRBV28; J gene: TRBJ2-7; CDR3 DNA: TGTGCCAGCAGTTTCTCCGGGTACAGGAACTACGAGCAGTACTTC; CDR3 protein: CASSFSGYRNYEQYF
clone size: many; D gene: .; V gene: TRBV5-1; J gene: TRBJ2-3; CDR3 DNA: TGCGCCAGCAGCTTGGGCCAGGGGAGCACAGATACGCAGTATTTT; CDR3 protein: CASSLGQGSTDTQYF
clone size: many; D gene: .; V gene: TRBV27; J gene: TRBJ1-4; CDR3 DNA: TGTGCCAGCAGTTCAGCTTTCCGACGGCGGGGATATGAAAAACTGTTTTTT; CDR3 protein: CASSSAFRRRGYEKLFF
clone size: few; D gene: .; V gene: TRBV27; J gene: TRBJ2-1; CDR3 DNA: TGTGCCAGCAGCCTCAAATCGGGCTCCTACAATGAGCAGTTCTTC; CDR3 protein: CASSLKSGSYNEQFF
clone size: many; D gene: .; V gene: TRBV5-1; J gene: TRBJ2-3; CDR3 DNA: TGCGCCAGCAGCTTGACTCGAAGCACAGATACGCAGTATTTT; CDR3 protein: CASSLTRSTDTQYF
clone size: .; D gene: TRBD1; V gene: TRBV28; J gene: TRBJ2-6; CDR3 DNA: TGTGCCAGCGGGACAGGGGCAATCTCTGGGGCCAACGTCCTGACTTTC; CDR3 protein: CASGTGAISGANVLTF
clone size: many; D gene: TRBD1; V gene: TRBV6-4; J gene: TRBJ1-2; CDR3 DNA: TGTGCCAGCAGTGACTCAGAGAAGGGGGCAAGGGTCTATGGCTACACCTTC; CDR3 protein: CASSDSEKGARVYGYTF
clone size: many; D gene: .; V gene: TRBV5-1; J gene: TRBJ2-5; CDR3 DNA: TGCGCCAGCAGCTTGGATTTGGGCAGGGGGGCTCAAGAGACCCAGTACTTC; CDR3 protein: CASSLDLGRGAQETQYF
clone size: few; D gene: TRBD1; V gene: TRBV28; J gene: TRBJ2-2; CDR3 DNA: TGTGCCAGCAGTTACCTGACAGGGGGTGGGACCGGGGAGCTGTTTTTT; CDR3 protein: CASSYLTGGGTGELFF
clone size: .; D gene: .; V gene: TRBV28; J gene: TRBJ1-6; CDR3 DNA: TGTGCCAGCAGTTTAGGCGGATATTCGTCCCTCCACTTT; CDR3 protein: CASSLGGYSSLHF
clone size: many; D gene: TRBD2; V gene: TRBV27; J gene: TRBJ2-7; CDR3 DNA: TGTGCCAGCAGGGGGACTAGCTGGGGTGACGAGCAGTACTTC; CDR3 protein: CASRGTSWGDEQYF
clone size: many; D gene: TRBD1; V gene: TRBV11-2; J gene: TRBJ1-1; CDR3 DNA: TGTGCCAGCAGCTTCGGGACAGGATTGAACACTGAAGCTTTCTTT; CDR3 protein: CASSFGTGLNTEAFF
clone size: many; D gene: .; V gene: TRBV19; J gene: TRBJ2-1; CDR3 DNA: TGTGCCAGTAGTATTCGGGGAGGAGTTAATGAGCAGTTCTTC; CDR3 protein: CASSIRGGVNEQFF
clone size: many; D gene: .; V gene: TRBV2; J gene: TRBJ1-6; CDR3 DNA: TGTGCCAGCAGTGAAGCGCTTAGGACAGCTTTTGATTCACCCCTCCACTTT; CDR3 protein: CASSEALRTAFDSPLHF
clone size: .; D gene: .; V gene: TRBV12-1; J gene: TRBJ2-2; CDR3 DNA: TGTGCCAGCAGCTTTGGCGGCTCCGGGACTAGCGGGAGGGCCAGCACCGGGGAGCTGTTTTTT; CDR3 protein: CASSFGGSGTSGRASTGELFF
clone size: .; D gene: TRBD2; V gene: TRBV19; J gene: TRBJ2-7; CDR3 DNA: TGTGCCAGTAGTATAGCCGTGGGGCGAGGGACTAGCGTCTACGAGCAGTACTTC; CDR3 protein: CASSIAVGRGTSVYEQYF
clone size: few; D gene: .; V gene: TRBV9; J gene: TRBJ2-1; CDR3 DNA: TGTGCCAGCAGCGTAGTCGGCCGACGGGACAATGAGCAGTTCTTC; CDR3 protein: CASSVVGRRDNEQFF
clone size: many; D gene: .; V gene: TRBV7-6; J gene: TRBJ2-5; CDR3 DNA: TGTGCCAGCAGCTCGGGTTCCGATCAAGAGACCCAGTACTTC; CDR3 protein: CASSSGSDQETQYF
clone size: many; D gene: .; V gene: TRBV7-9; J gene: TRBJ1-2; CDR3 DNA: TGTGCCAGCGGCCCTCTCGGCTACACCTTC; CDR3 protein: CASGPLGYTF
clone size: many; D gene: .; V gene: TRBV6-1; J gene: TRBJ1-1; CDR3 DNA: TGTGCCAGCAGTGAAATTCAGGGAGGGTACACTGAAGCTTTCTTT; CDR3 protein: CASSEIQGGYTEAFF
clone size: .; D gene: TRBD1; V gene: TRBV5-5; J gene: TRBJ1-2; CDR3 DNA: TGTGCCAGCAGCGGGATGGACAGGGGAAGCTACACCTTC; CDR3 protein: CASSGMDRGSYTF
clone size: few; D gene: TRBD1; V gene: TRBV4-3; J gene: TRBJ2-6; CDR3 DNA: TGCGCCAGCAGCCAAGGGGACAGTGACTCTGGGGCCAACGTCCTGACTTTC; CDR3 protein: CASSQGDSDSGANVLTF
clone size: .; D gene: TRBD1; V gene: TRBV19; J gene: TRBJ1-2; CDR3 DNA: TGTGCCAGTAGTGTCGCCGGGACAGGGGGCGCGGGTGATGGCTACACCTTC; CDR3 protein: CASSVAGTGGAGDGYTF
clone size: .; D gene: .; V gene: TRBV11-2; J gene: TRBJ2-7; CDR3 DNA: TGTGCCAGCAGCTTAGGTAGCGGAAACTACGAGCAGTACTTC; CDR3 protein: CASSLGSGNYEQYF
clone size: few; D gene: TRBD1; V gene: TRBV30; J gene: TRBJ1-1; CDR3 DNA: TGTGCCTGGAGTGTTTTCCCCACCGGGACAGGGGGGACTGAAGCTTTCTTT; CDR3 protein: CAWSVFPTGTGGTEAFF
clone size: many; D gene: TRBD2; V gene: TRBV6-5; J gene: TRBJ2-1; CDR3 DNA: TGTGCCAGCAGAAAGGGGACTAGCGGGAGTCATGAGCAGTTCTTC; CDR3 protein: CASRKGTSGSHEQFF
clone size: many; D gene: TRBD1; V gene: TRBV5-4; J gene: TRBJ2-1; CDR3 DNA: TGTGCCAGCAGCTTAGGACAGGGCAGCAATGAGCAGTTCTTC; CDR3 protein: CASSLGQGSNEQFF
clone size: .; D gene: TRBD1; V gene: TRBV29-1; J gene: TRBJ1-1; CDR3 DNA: TGCGGCGCCAAAACAGGGGAAGGGACTGAAGCTTTCTTT; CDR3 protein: CGAKTGEGTEAFF
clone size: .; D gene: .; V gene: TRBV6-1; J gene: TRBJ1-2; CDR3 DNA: TGTGCCAGCCAGGAGGGACGGCTAACGGGAGGCTACACCTTC; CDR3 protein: CASQEGRLTGGYTF
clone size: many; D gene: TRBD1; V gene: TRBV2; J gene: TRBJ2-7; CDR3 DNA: TGTGCCAGCGGTTCCGGGACAGGGGCCTACGAGCAGTACTTC; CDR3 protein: CASGSGTGAYEQYF
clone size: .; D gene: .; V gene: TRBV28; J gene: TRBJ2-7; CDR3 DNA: TGTGCCAGCAGTCCCCCGCCCGGTTTCTACGAGCAGTACTTC; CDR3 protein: CASSPPPGFYEQYF
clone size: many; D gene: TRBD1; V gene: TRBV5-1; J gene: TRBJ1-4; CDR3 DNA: TGCGCCAGCAGTAGGGGACAGGCAAATGAAAAACTGTTTTTT; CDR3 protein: CASSRGQANEKLFF
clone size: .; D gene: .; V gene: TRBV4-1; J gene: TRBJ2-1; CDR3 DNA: TGCGCCAGCAGCTTCCGCGGGGTGAGGTCCTACAATGAGCAGTTCTTC; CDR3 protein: CASSFRGVRSYNEQFF
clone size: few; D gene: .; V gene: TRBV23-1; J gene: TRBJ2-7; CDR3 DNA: TGCGCCAGCAGTCAATCGAAGTCAGACAGCTACGAGCAGTACTTC; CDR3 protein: CASSQSKSDSYEQYF